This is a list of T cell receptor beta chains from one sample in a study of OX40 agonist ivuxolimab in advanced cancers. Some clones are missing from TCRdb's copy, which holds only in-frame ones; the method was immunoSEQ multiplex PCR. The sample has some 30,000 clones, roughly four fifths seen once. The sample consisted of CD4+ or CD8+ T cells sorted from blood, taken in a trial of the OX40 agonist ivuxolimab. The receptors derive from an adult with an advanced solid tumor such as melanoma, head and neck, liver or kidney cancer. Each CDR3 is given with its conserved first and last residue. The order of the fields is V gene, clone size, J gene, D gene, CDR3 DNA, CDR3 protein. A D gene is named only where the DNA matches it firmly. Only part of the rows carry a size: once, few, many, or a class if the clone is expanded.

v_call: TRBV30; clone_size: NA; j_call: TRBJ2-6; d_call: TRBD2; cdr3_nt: TGTGCTAGGAGGACTAGCGGGAGACGATCTGGGGCCAACGTCCTGACTTTC; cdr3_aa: CARRTSGRRSGANVLTF
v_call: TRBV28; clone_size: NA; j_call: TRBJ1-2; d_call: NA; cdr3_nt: TGTGCCAGCAGTCCGGGGACCCGCTGGGGCTACACCTTC; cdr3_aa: CASSPGTRWGYTF
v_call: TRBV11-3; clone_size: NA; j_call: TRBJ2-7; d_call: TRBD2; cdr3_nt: TGTGCCAGCAGCTTCGGCCGCGGGAGTTACGAGCAGTACTTC; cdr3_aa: CASSFGRGSYEQYF
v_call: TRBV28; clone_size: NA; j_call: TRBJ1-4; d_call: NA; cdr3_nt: TGTGCCAGCAAAGTCACTGCGAATGAAAAACTGTTTTTT; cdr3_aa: CASKVTANEKLFF
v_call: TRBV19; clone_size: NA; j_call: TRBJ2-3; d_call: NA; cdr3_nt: TGTGCCAGTCGGGCCAGACCAGGGTCTAGCACAGATACGCAGTATTTT; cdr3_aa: CASRARPGSSTDTQYF
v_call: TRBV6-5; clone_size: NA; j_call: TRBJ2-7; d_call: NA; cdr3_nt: TGTGCCAGCTTAAATGAGGGATCGTACGAGCAGTACTTC; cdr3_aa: CASLNEGSYEQYF
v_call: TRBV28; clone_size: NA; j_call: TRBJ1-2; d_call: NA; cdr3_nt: TGTGCCAGCAGTCTGGACAGCTATGGCTACACCTTC; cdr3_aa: CASSLDSYGYTF
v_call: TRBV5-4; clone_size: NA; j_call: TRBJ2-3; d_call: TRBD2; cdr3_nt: TGTGCCAGCAGCCCGGCGGGAGGGAACCCAGATACGCAGTATTTT; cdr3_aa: CASSPAGGNPDTQYF
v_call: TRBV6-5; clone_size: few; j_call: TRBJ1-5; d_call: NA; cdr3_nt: TGTGCCAGCAGTTACGGGGGAACCCAGCCCCAGCATTTT; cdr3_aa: CASSYGGTQPQHF
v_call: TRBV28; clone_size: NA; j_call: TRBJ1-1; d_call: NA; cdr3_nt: TGTGCCAGCAGCCCCTGGCGGCAGAACACTGAAGCTTTCTTT; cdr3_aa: CASSPWRQNTEAFF
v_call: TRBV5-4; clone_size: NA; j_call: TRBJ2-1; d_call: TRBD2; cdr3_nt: TGTGCCAGCAGTCATAGCGGGAGGGACAATGAGCAGTTCTTC; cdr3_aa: CASSHSGRDNEQFF
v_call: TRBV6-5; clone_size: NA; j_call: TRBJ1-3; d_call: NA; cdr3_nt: TGTGCCAGCAGTTACAGAGGAGGATTTGGAAACACCATATATTTT; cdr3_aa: CASSYRGGFGNTIYF
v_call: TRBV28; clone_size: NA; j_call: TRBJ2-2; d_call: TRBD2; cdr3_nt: TGTGCCAGCAGAGATAGCGGGGGCATTACCGGGGAGCTGTTTTTT; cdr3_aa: CASRDSGGITGELFF
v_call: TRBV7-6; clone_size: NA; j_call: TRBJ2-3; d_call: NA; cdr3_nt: TGTGCCAGCAGCTTAGTCCCGGGGAGTACAGATACGCAGTATTTT; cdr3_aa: CASSLVPGSTDTQYF
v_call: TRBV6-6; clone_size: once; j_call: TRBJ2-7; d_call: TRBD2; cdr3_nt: TGTGCCAGCAGTTACTCTGCGGGGGGGCGGGACGAGCAGTACTTC; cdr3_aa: CASSYSAGGRDEQYF
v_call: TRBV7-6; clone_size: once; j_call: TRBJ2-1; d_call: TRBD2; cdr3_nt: TGTGCCAGCAGCTTACAGCGGGAGAGCAGTGAGCAGTTCTTC; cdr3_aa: CASSLQRESSEQFF
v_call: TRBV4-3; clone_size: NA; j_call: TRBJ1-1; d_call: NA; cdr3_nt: TGCGCCAGCAGCCAAGGTCGCCATTTAGGCACTGAAGCTTTCTTT; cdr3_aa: CASSQGRHLGTEAFF
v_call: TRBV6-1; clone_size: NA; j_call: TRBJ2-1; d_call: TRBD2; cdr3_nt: TGTGCCAGCAGTGAAGGACTAGCGGGATTGGGCAATGAGCAGTTCTTC; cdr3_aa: CASSEGLAGLGNEQFF
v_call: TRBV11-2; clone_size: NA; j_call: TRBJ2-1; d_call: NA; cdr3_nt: TGTGCCAGCAGCGAGACCGGGACAAACTCCTACAATGAGCAGTTCTTC; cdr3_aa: CASSETGTNSYNEQFF
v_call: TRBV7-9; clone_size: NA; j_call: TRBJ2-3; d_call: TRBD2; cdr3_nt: TGTGCCAGCAGCTCGACTAGCGGCACAGATACGCAGTATTTT; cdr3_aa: CASSSTSGTDTQYF
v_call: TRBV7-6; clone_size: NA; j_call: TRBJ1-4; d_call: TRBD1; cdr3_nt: TGTGCCAGCAGCCCTAGTAGGGACAGGGGAATACTTAGGACTAATGAAAAACTGTTTTTT; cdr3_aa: CASSPSRDRGILRTNEKLFF
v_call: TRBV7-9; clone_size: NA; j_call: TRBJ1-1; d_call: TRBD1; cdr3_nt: TGTGCCAGCAGATCTACAGGGGACACTGAAGCTTTCTTT; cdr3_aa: CASRSTGDTEAFF
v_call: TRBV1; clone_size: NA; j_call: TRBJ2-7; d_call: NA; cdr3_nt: TGCACCAGCAGCCAAACACGGACAGGGAACTTC; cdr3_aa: CTSSQTRTGNF
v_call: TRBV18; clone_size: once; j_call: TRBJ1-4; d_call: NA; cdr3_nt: TGTGCCAGCTCATTTCGGGTCCGGGAAAAACTGTTTTTT; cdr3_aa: CASSFRVREKLFF
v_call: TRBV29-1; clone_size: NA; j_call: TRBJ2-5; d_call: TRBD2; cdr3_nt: TGCAGCGTTGAGTCTCCGGGACTAGCGGGGGGCCGACGAAAAGAGACCCAGTACTTC; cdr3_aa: CSVESPGLAGGRRKETQYF
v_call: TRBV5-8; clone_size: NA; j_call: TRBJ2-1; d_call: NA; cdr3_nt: TGTGCCAGCAGCTTGGGTGGCAGACACAATGAGCAGTTCTTC; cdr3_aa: CASSLGGRHNEQFF
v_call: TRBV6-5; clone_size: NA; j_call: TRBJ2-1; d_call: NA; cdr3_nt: TGTGCCAGCGGGTTTCGGGGTGCCTACAATGAGCAGTTCTTC; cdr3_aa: CASGFRGAYNEQFF
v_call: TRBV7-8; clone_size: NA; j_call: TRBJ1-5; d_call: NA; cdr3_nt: TGTGCCAGCAGCCCAGACGTTCAGGGAGGGCCCCAGCATTTT; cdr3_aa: CASSPDVQGGPQHF
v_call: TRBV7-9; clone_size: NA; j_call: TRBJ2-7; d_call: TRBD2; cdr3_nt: TGTGCCAGCAGCTTAACGGGGGGATCCTGGGAACGTGAAGGCGAGCAGTACTTC; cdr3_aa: CASSLTGGSWEREGEQYF
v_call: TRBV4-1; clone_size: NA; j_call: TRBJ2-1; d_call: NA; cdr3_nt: TGCGCCAGCAGCCAAGTTGGCCCAGGGCTGTTCTTC; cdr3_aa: CASSQVGPGLFF
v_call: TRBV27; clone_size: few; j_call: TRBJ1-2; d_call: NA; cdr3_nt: TGTGCCAGCAGTCCCCGAGGAGGGGGCTATGGCTACACCTTC; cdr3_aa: CASSPRGGGYGYTF
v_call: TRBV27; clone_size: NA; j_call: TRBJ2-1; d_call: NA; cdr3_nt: TGTGCCAGCAGTTTTTTAAATGAGCAGTTCTTC; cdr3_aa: CASSFLNEQFF
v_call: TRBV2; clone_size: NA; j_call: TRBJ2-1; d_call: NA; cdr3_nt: TGTGCCAGCAGTGCGGAGGGTCGGGTTTTCGATGAGCAGTTCTTC; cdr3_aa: CASSAEGRVFDEQFF
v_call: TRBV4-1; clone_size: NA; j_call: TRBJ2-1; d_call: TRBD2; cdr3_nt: TGCGCCAGCAGCCAACCCGGGACTAGCGGGAGGTCTGAGCAGTTCTTC; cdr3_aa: CASSQPGTSGRSEQFF
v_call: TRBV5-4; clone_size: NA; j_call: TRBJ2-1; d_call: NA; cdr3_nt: TGTGCCAGCAGCTCACCCCATGACCCTGGACGGGACAATGAGCAGTTCTTC; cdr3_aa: CASSSPHDPGRDNEQFF
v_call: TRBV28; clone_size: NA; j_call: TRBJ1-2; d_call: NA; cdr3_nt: TGTGCCAGCGGCCGAGACAATAACTATGGCTACACCTTC; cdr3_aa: CASGRDNNYGYTF
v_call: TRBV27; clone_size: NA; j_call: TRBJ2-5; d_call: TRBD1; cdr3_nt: TGTGCCAGCAGCGCCCCTCGGGGACAGGGGTCGAGGAAGACCCAGTACTTC; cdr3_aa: CASSAPRGQGSRKTQYF
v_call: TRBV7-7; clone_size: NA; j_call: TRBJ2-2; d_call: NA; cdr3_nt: TGTGCCAGCAGCTTAGGGAGACAGAGCACCGGGGAGCTGTTTTTT; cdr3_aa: CASSLGRQSTGELFF
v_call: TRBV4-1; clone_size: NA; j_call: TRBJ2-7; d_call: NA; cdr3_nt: TGCGCCAGCAGCCCAGCAAGGTTGGGGGAACCTGGCGAGCAGTACTTC; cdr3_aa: CASSPARLGEPGEQYF
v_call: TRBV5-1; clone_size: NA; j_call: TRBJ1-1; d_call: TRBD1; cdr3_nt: TGCGCCAGCAGCCGGGACAGGGTGCTGTCCACTGAAGCTTTCTTT; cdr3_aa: CASSRDRVLSTEAFF
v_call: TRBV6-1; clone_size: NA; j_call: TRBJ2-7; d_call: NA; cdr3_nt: TGTGCCAGCACCCTGCATTGGGGCGAGCAGTACTTC; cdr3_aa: CASTLHWGEQYF
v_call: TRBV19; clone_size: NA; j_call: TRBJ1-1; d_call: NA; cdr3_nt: TGTGCCAGTAGATTAAGGGACGGAGGGCACACTGAAGCTTTCTTT; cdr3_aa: CASRLRDGGHTEAFF
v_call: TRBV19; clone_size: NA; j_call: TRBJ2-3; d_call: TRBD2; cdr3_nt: TGTGCCAGTAGTGTGAGGAGCGGGAGAGGGGCAGATACGCAGTATTTT; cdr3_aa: CASSVRSGRGADTQYF
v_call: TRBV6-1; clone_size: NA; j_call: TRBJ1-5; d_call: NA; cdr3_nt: TGTGCCAGCAGTGGGGGGACATATCAGCCCCAGCATTTT; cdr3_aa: CASSGGTYQPQHF
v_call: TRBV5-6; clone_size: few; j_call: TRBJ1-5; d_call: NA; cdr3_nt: TGTGCCAGCAGCTTGCGGGGGATATCCAATCAGCCCCAGCATTTT; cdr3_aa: CASSLRGISNQPQHF
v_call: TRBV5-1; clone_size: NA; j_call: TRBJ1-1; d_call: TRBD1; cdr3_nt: TGCGCCAGCAGCTTGGCGGGACAGACGAACACTGAAGCTTTCTTT; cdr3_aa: CASSLAGQTNTEAFF
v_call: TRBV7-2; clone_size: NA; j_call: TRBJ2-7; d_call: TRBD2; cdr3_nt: TGTGCCAGCAGCCTAGGACTAGCGGGTTCCTACGAGCAGTACTTC; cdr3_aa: CASSLGLAGSYEQYF
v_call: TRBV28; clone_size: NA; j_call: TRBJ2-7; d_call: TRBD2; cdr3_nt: TGTGCCAGCAGTTTCTCGACTAGCGGGGGTCCCTACGAGCAGTACTTC; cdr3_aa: CASSFSTSGGPYEQYF
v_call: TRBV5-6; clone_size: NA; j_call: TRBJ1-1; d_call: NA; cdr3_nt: TGTGCCAGTAGCTTCGTACAGGTGAACACTGAAGCTTTCTTT; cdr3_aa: CASSFVQVNTEAFF
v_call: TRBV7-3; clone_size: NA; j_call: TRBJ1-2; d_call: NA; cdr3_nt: TGTGCCAGCAGCTTAAGGGCTGACCACGAGAGCTACACCTTC; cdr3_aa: CASSLRADHESYTF
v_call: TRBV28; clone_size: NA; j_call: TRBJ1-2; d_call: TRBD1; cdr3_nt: TGTGCCAGCAGTTACGGACAGGGCTCGTGGGGCTACACCTTC; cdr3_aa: CASSYGQGSWGYTF
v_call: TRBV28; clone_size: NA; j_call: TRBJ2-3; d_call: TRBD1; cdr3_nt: TGTGCCAGCAGTTCGACCGGACAGGGGGCTTTCACAGATACGCAGTATTTT; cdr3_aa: CASSSTGQGAFTDTQYF
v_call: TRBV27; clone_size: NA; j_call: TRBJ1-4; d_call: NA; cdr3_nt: TGTGCCAGCAGTCCAGGGTGGGGGAGTGAAAAACTGTTTTTT; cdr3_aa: CASSPGWGSEKLFF
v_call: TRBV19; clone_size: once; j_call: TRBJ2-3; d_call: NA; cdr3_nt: TGTGCCAGTAGTTTCAGTAACACAGATACGCAGTATTTT; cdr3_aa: CASSFSNTDTQYF